This TCR beta chain came from a study of cytomegalovirus exposure and HLA in healthy donors. General study points: Association of a missense DCLRE1C variant with TCR beta V- and J-gene trimming was reported in a later analysis.

Comment on this clone: Antigen: not known.

The CDR3 loop spans 14 amino acids. Deletions cut 0 bases from V and 1 base from J, with 7 bases between. Germline-derived CDR1 and CDR2 are SGDLS and YYNGEE. The PCR employed 60 Vbeta primers together with 13 Jbeta primers. Method: immunoSEQ multiplex PCR; TCRdb's copy keeps in-frame clones and lacks some. Among around 160,000 clones, 60% to 80% were seen once, and the ten largest hold around 6.7%. This rearrangement joins TRBV9 to TRBJ1-1; D ambiguous. The receptor comes from a woman aged 40-49 years in good health and CMV-seropositive. The sequenced sample consisted of PBMCs. In DNA form, the CDR3 reads TGTGCCAGCAGCGTAGTCGGAGGGAACACTGAAGCTTTCTTT. It encodes CASSVVGGNTEAFF.